A selection of T cell receptor beta chains follows, all from one sample in a study of T-cell memory formation after mild COVID-19. In TCRdb, the 5' RACE reads were re-called with MiXCR into one record per CDR3 protein. The table has roughly 450,000 distinct CDR3 sequences, 18% seen once. Specimen: PBMCs or a T cell subset sorted from them (not recorded which). The receptors derive from an adult woman who had mild COVID-19 (a few samples of this study predate the infection). Cell type and time point are not known. The CDR3 runs from the conserved cysteine through the conserved F or W. A D gene is named only where the DNA matches it firmly. Where a row states a size, it is once, few, many or the class of an expanded clone; other rows omit it.

j_call: TRBJ2-2; d_call: TRBD2; clone_size: many; v_call: TRBV12-3/TRBV12-4; cdr3_aa: CASLAGGNTGELFF; cdr3_nt: TGTGCCAGTCTAGCGGGAGGCAACACCGGGGAGCTGTTTTTT
j_call: TRBJ2-7; d_call: .; clone_size: .; v_call: TRBV7-2; cdr3_aa: CASRKQDSHYEQYF; cdr3_nt: TGTGCCAGCAGAAAACAAGATTCGCACTACGAGCAGTACTTC
j_call: TRBJ2-5; d_call: TRBD1; clone_size: .; v_call: TRBV20-1; cdr3_aa: CSALPGGRETQYF; cdr3_nt: TGCAGTGCTTTGCCAGGGGGCAGGGAGACCCAGTACTTC
j_call: TRBJ1-5; d_call: .; clone_size: few; v_call: TRBV11-2; cdr3_aa: CASSLVSSNQPQHF; cdr3_nt: TGTGCCAGCAGCTTAGTATCTAGCAATCAGCCCCAGCATTTT
j_call: TRBJ2-1; d_call: TRBD1; clone_size: many; v_call: TRBV6-2/TRBV6-3; cdr3_aa: CASSYSGQGIGIRDNEQFF; cdr3_nt: TGTGCCAGCAGTTACAGCGGACAGGGTATCGGGATCCGGGACAATGAGCAGTTCTTC
j_call: TRBJ2-7; d_call: TRBD1; clone_size: .; v_call: TRBV29-1; cdr3_aa: CSVRSTLGQARSSYEQYF; cdr3_nt: TGCAGCGTTCGCTCCACCTTGGGACAGGCAAGGAGCTCCTACGAGCAGTACTTC
j_call: TRBJ2-1; d_call: TRBD2; clone_size: once; v_call: TRBV11-1; cdr3_aa: CASSLRAGEDHNEQFF; cdr3_nt: TGTGCCAGCAGCTTACGGGCGGGGGAGGACCACAATGAGCAGTTCTTC
j_call: TRBJ1-6; d_call: .; clone_size: .; v_call: TRBV18; cdr3_aa: CASSPAGTGSPLHF; cdr3_nt: TGTGCCAGCTCACCAGCGGGTACGGGTTCACCCCTCCACTTT
j_call: TRBJ2-2; d_call: TRBD2; clone_size: many; v_call: TRBV5-1; cdr3_aa: CASSLLPGAGGPIGELFF; cdr3_nt: TGCGCCAGCAGCCTACTCCCCGGAGCGGGGGGGCCGATCGGGGAGCTGTTTTTT
j_call: TRBJ1-1; d_call: .; clone_size: few; v_call: TRBV5-1; cdr3_aa: CASSPGHRMNTEAFF; cdr3_nt: TGCGCCAGCAGCCCCGGTCACAGGATGAACACTGAAGCTTTCTTT
j_call: TRBJ1-2; d_call: .; clone_size: few; v_call: TRBV12-3/TRBV12-4; cdr3_aa: CASTHSTGYGYTF; cdr3_nt: TGTGCCAGCACCCATTCCACGGGCTATGGCTACACCTTC
j_call: TRBJ2-7; d_call: TRBD1; clone_size: few; v_call: TRBV30; cdr3_aa: CAWRESGGYPYEQYF; cdr3_nt: TGTGCCTGGAGGGAATCAGGGGGCTATCCCTACGAGCAGTACTTC
j_call: TRBJ2-3; d_call: TRBD1; clone_size: few; v_call: TRBV6-1; cdr3_aa: CASRYQGATDTQYF; cdr3_nt: TGTGCCAGCAGATACCAGGGGGCAACAGATACGCAGTATTTT
j_call: TRBJ2-1; d_call: .; clone_size: few; v_call: TRBV7-2; cdr3_aa: CASTPPGPEQFF; cdr3_nt: TGTGCCAGCACCCCGCCTGGCCCGGAGCAGTTCTTC
j_call: TRBJ2-7; d_call: .; clone_size: .; v_call: TRBV6-2/TRBV6-3; cdr3_aa: CASRPSGRTHDSGTGILYEQYF; cdr3_nt: TGTGCCAGCAGACCATCCGGAAGGACGCACGATAGCGGGACAGGGATCCTCTACGAGCAGTACTTC
j_call: TRBJ1-2; d_call: TRBD1; clone_size: .; v_call: TRBV29-1; cdr3_aa: CSVGWTGVNYGYTF; cdr3_nt: TGCAGCGTTGGATGGACAGGGGTAAACTATGGCTACACCTTC
j_call: TRBJ2-5; d_call: TRBD1; clone_size: .; v_call: TRBV29-1; cdr3_aa: CSVEGAGGHQETQYF; cdr3_nt: TGCAGCGTTGAAGGGGCAGGGGGCCACCAAGAGACCCAGTACTTC
j_call: TRBJ2-7; d_call: .; clone_size: .; v_call: TRBV20-1; cdr3_aa: CSPLGSSYEQYF; cdr3_nt: TGCAGTCCGCTGGGATCATCCTACGAGCAGTACTTC
j_call: TRBJ2-1; d_call: TRBD1; clone_size: .; v_call: TRBV11-3; cdr3_aa: CASSLPGGTEQFF; cdr3_nt: TGTGCCAGCAGCCTACCAGGGGGAACTGAGCAGTTCTTC
j_call: TRBJ2-7; d_call: .; clone_size: .; v_call: TRBV29-1; cdr3_aa: CSVAQDSIYEQYF; cdr3_nt: TGCAGCGTTGCCCAGGACAGTATCTACGAGCAGTACTTC
j_call: TRBJ2-5; d_call: .; clone_size: .; v_call: TRBV12-3/TRBV12-4; cdr3_aa: CASRSAGAGETQYF; cdr3_nt: TGTGCCAGCAGGTCCGCCGGGGCCGGGGAGACCCAGTACTTC
j_call: TRBJ2-6; d_call: TRBD1; clone_size: few; v_call: TRBV15; cdr3_aa: CATSRDRTGVAGANVLTF; cdr3_nt: TGTGCCACCAGCAGAGACCGGACAGGGGTGGCGGGGGCCAACGTCCTGACTTTC
j_call: TRBJ2-3; d_call: .; clone_size: .; v_call: TRBV6-5; cdr3_aa: CASSYGAYTDTQYF; cdr3_nt: TGTGCCAGCAGTTACGGGGCGTACACAGATACGCAGTATTTT
j_call: TRBJ2-1; d_call: .; clone_size: few; v_call: TRBV19; cdr3_aa: CASSPGGYYNEQFF; cdr3_nt: TGTGCCAGTAGCCCTGGGGGGTACTACAATGAGCAGTTCTTC
j_call: TRBJ2-2; d_call: .; clone_size: .; v_call: TRBV7-8; cdr3_aa: CASTPEGAGELFF; cdr3_nt: TGTGCCAGCACCCCTGAGGGTGCCGGGGAGCTGTTTTTT
j_call: TRBJ1-1; d_call: .; clone_size: .; v_call: TRBV20-1; cdr3_aa: CSASRAMNTEAFF; cdr3_nt: TGCAGTGCTAGCCGAGCCATGAACACTGAAGCTTTCTTT
j_call: TRBJ2-1; d_call: .; clone_size: .; v_call: TRBV25-1; cdr3_aa: CASSDPSYTGSGEQFF; cdr3_nt: TGTGCCAGCAGTGACCCCTCGTATACGGGATCGGGTGAGCAGTTCTTC
j_call: TRBJ1-3; d_call: .; clone_size: few; v_call: TRBV27; cdr3_aa: CASSPSPTVLQGRSSGNTIYF; cdr3_nt: TGTGCCAGCAGTCCCTCCCCGACCGTACTACAGGGAAGAAGCTCTGGAAACACCATATATTTT
j_call: TRBJ1-1; d_call: .; clone_size: few; v_call: TRBV29-1; cdr3_aa: CSVATQWPTEAFF; cdr3_nt: TGCAGCGTTGCGACGCAGTGGCCTACTGAAGCTTTCTTT
j_call: TRBJ2-7; d_call: .; clone_size: many; v_call: TRBV7-9; cdr3_aa: CASSRRDGNYEQYF; cdr3_nt: TGTGCCAGCAGCCGTCGGGACGGCAACTACGAGCAGTACTTC
j_call: TRBJ2-1; d_call: .; clone_size: once; v_call: TRBV5-4; cdr3_aa: CASSFASGNEQFF; cdr3_nt: TGTGCCAGCAGCTTTGCGTCCGGAAATGAGCAGTTCTTC
j_call: TRBJ2-5; d_call: TRBD1; clone_size: .; v_call: TRBV7-9; cdr3_aa: CASSLGQGRKETQYF; cdr3_nt: TGTGCCAGCAGTCTCGGACAGGGAAGGAAGGAGACCCAGTACTTC
j_call: TRBJ2-3; d_call: .; clone_size: .; v_call: TRBV29-1; cdr3_aa: CSVEDLQVLRHTVDTQYF; cdr3_nt: TGCAGCGTTGAAGATCTTCAGGTCCTACGGCATACGGTGGATACGCAGTATTTT
j_call: TRBJ2-1; d_call: TRBD2; clone_size: .; v_call: TRBV15; cdr3_aa: CATSRDGGLAINEQFF; cdr3_nt: TGTGCCACCAGCAGAGATGGGGGACTAGCAATCAATGAGCAGTTCTTC
j_call: TRBJ1-2; d_call: TRBD1; clone_size: few; v_call: TRBV7-2; cdr3_aa: CASSPNSPSTGDGYTF; cdr3_nt: TGTGCCAGCAGCCCGAATTCCCCCTCTACAGGGGACGGCTACACCTTC
j_call: TRBJ2-7; d_call: .; clone_size: .; v_call: TRBV7-2; cdr3_aa: CASSLVRTLTYEQYF; cdr3_nt: TGTGCCAGCAGTTTAGTAAGGACTCTTACCTACGAGCAGTACTTC
j_call: TRBJ2-7; d_call: .; clone_size: .; v_call: TRBV7-2; cdr3_aa: CASSRSSDEQYF; cdr3_nt: TGTGCCAGCAGCAGGAGTAGCGACGAGCAGTACTTC
j_call: TRBJ2-5; d_call: .; clone_size: .; v_call: TRBV5-4; cdr3_aa: CASSRGGGSEAQQETQYF; cdr3_nt: TGTGCCAGCAGCAGGGGGGGTGGTTCGGAGGCGCAACAAGAGACCCAGTACTTC
j_call: TRBJ1-5; d_call: .; clone_size: .; v_call: TRBV5-1; cdr3_aa: CASSLDGGTSQPQHF; cdr3_nt: TGCGCCAGCAGCTTGGATGGGGGAACAAGTCAGCCCCAGCATTTT
j_call: TRBJ1-2; d_call: .; clone_size: .; v_call: TRBV12-3/TRBV12-4; cdr3_aa: CASSPEVAGYTF; cdr3_nt: TGTGCCAGCAGCCCCGAAGTAGCCGGCTACACCTTC
j_call: TRBJ2-2; d_call: .; clone_size: .; v_call: TRBV5-6; cdr3_aa: CASSPDVGSGELFF; cdr3_nt: TGTGCCAGCAGCCCGGACGTGGGTTCGGGGGAGCTGTTTTTT
j_call: TRBJ2-7; d_call: .; clone_size: few; v_call: TRBV16; cdr3_aa: CASSHSSVREQYF; cdr3_nt: TGTGCCAGCAGCCATTCCTCAGTCCGCGAGCAGTACTTC
j_call: TRBJ2-1; d_call: TRBD2; clone_size: few; v_call: TRBV24-1; cdr3_aa: CATSDPAAGELPYNEQFF; cdr3_nt: TGTGCCACCAGTGACCCGGCAGCGGGAGAATTACCCTACAATGAGCAGTTCTTC
j_call: TRBJ2-3; d_call: .; clone_size: .; v_call: TRBV7-9; cdr3_aa: CASSPDTGAFTDTQYF; cdr3_nt: TGTGCCAGCAGCCCTGACACGGGGGCATTCACAGATACGCAGTATTTT
j_call: TRBJ2-1; d_call: TRBD2; clone_size: few; v_call: TRBV30; cdr3_aa: CAWDGTSGNNNEQFF; cdr3_nt: TGTGCCTGGGACGGGACTAGCGGGAATAACAATGAGCAGTTCTTC
j_call: TRBJ1-2; d_call: .; clone_size: .; v_call: TRBV5-1; cdr3_aa: CASSREGSPADYGYTF; cdr3_nt: TGCGCCAGCAGCCGTGAAGGTAGCCCTGCTGACTATGGCTACACCTTC
j_call: TRBJ1-5; d_call: .; clone_size: .; v_call: TRBV4-1; cdr3_aa: CASSQGGIQPQHF; cdr3_nt: TGCGCCAGCAGCCAAGGAGGGATTCAGCCCCAGCATTTT
j_call: TRBJ2-2; d_call: TRBD2; clone_size: .; v_call: TRBV7-6; cdr3_aa: CASSFGLAGVDTGELFF; cdr3_nt: TGTGCCAGCAGCTTCGGACTAGCGGGGGTAGACACCGGGGAGCTGTTTTTT